This record looks at one T cell receptor (beta chain) sequence and its context. Its antigen is still unknown. Base qualities are not recorded, but no much larger clone differs from it by a single base. This sample was included in a study of blood T cell repertoires in COVID-19 (dated by TCRdb to the early 2020s). About the investigation overall: The collaborator samples originated in the United States, Italy and Spain and spanned the acute and convalescent phases of COVID-19. A freely available public database, intended as a resource for researchers studying the immune response to SARS-CoV-2, is where the repertoires were released. Samples came from the ongoing ImmuneRACE study (first 160 participants) plus 1,254 subjects from 6 global collaborators. The material from the prospective study consisted of cDNA or gDNA derived from T cells, B-cell-depleted T cells, or PBMCs. Nearly every sample came with metadata listing a de-identified subject ID, COVID-19 status, age in years and sex. Where HLA class I and class II types were available, the types were taken from metadata supplied by the sample provider, not from assay-based typing. Deeply sampled blood TCRbeta repertoires from subjects exposed to, actively infected with, or recovered from COVID-19 were included in the dataset.

The immunoSEQ Assay, a bias-controlled multiplex PCR, was used to amplify TCRbeta CDR3 regions from genomic DNA. Per the source publication's procedure: The number of nucleated cells in each sample was estimated by amplification of reference gene primers within the assay. Sequence reads were collapsed and filtered to measure the absolute abundance of every unique TCRbeta CDR3 rearrangement. For each sample, productive Simpson clonality was calculated by taking the square root of Simpson's diversity index across productive rearrangements. The table comes from immuneACCESS by way of TCRdb, which keeps in-frame sequences with V and J called. Part of the clones is missing from these tables; in studies checked, under half for an unresolved V gene and the rest for unknown reasons. V, J and clone size were drawn from that table, and D and trimming were deduced from the DNA. Recorded for this sample are approximately 140,000 clones; approximately 91% of them occurred a single time. The ten largest account for more than 9% of the sample.

What the research found in general, with its limitations: The quantity of clinical and demographic metadata differed by source and by participant and was supplied without curation.

Collaborating institutions collected whole blood in K2EDTA tubes following their own protocols. For TCRbeta analysis, collaborators shipped samples as frozen whole blood, isolated PBMCs, or DNA extracted from either of those sample types. The origin of this receptor is a man aged 50-60 years with active or convalescent COVID-19. The sequenced sample was peripheral blood.

The nucleotide sequence is TGTGCCAGTAGTATCCCAGGCTTGCAAACTCCAGATACGCAGTATTTT. Its amino acids are CASSIPGLQTPDTQYF. Recombination connected TRBV19 to TRBJ2-3, with an unclear D gene assignment. Taken from the germline V gene (reference sequence), the CDR1 and CDR2 loops are LNHDA and SQIVND. The germline ends are 17 bases apart after V is trimmed by 3 bases and J by 4 bases. Including cysteine and phenylalanine, the CDR3 has 16 amino acids. Of the read, only the CDR3 DNA is kept; its 48 bases are in frame from base 1.